Included here is one T cell receptor beta chain sequence, with context. The source of the sample is a study of cytomegalovirus exposure and HLA in healthy donors. Only in-frame clones appear in the TCRdb table, and some are missing; sequencing was by immunoSEQ multiplex PCR. The table has a few hundred thousand clones, roughly 89% seen once; the top ten hold 0.65% to 0.85%. Trimming cost V 4 bases and J 4 bases, with 10 bases left between them. CDR1 is LGHNA and CDR2 is YSLEER in the germline V gene. The CDR3 is made up of 14 amino acids. Sequencing used PBMCs. This chain joins TRBV4-3 and TRBJ2-2; D remains ambiguous. The TCR sequence derives from a woman between 18 and 29 years old in good health and CMV-seronegative. The CDR3 is CASSPTPVTGELFF. CDR3 DNA: TGCGCCAGCAGCCCTACCCCGGTCACCGGGGAGCTGTTTTTT.